This is a list of T cell receptor beta chains from one sample in a study of blood T cell repertoires in COVID-19. Only in-frame clones appear in the TCRdb table, and some are missing; sequencing was by immunoSEQ multiplex PCR. This sample has some 65,000 clones; approximately 93% occur once, and the top ten carry roughly 2.7%. Sequencing input: peripheral blood. The receptors shown here come from a man aged 65 to 85 with active COVID-19. CDR3s include the opening cysteine and the closing phenylalanine or tryptophan. A D gene is named only where the DNA matches it firmly. Size tells how often a clone was seen (once, few, many) or the class of an expanded clone, and some rows leave it out.

d_gene	v_gene	j_gene	abundance	CDR3nt	CDR3aa
.	TRBV7-6	TRBJ2-6	few	TGTGCCAGCAGCCCTATCTTCTCTGGGGCCAACGTCCTGACTTTC	CASSPIFSGANVLTF
.	TRBV19	TRBJ1-1	once	TGTGCCAGTAGTACCCCTACGGGGAACACTGAAGCTTTCTTT	CASSTPTGNTEAFF
.	TRBV25-1	TRBJ1-5	.	TGTGCCAGCAGTGAAAATGAGTCACCGGGCAATCAGCCCCAGCATTTT	CASSENESPGNQPQHF
.	TRBV5-1	TRBJ2-7	.	TGCGCCAGCAGCTTGGATGGGACACCCGTCTACGAGCAGTACTTC	CASSLDGTPVYEQYF
.	TRBV5-4	TRBJ2-5	.	TGTGCCAGCAGCTTGATAGCAGGGTACACCCAAGAGACCCAGTACTTC	CASSLIAGYTQETQYF
TRBD1	TRBV5-1	TRBJ1-2	.	TGCGCCAGCAGCAAAGGGACAGGAGTTAACTATGGCTACACCTTC	CASSKGTGVNYGYTF
TRBD1	TRBV10-3	TRBJ1-2	.	TGTGCCATCAGTAACCGACAGGGTTCCGTTTATGGCTACACCTTC	CAISNRQGSVYGYTF
.	TRBV10-2	TRBJ1-1	.	TGCGCCAGCAGTGACGGGGACACTGAAGCTTTCTTT	CASSDGDTEAFF
.	TRBV5-5	TRBJ1-1	.	TGTGCCAGCAGCCCGGGAGGGAGTGGCACTGAAGCTTTCTTT	CASSPGGSGTEAFF
.	TRBV24-1	TRBJ2-7	.	TGTGCCACCAGTGATTTAGAAGGCGGACAAACTCGGTACTTC	CATSDLEGGQTRYF
.	TRBV6-5	TRBJ1-2	.	TGTGCCACCCAAAAGACAGGACCCTACACCTTC	CATQKTGPYTF
.	TRBV11-2	TRBJ1-6	.	TGTGCCAGCAGCGAGAGGGAAGGGGGCTCCTATAATTCACCCCTCCACTTT	CASSEREGGSYNSPLHF
TRBD2	TRBV5-4	TRBJ2-5	.	TGTGCCAGCAGCTTGGATCGGGGGGGCCAAGAGACCCAGTACTTC	CASSLDRGGQETQYF
.	TRBV14	TRBJ1-2	.	TGTGCCAGCAGCCAAGGCCGAGGCCCCTATGGCTACACCTTC	CASSQGRGPYGYTF
TRBD1	TRBV6-5	TRBJ2-7	.	TGTGCCAGCAACGAGGGGGCGCGTAACGAGCAGTACTTC	CASNEGARNEQYF
TRBD1	TRBV5-1	TRBJ1-3	.	TGCGCCAGCAGCTCTGGGACAGGGGGCATTATCAGCTCTGGAAACACCATATATTTT	CASSSGTGGIISSGNTIYF
TRBD2	TRBV24-1	TRBJ2-1	.	TGTGCCACCAGCGAAGGACCGGGACTAGCGGGGGGGCGATGGTTCTTC	CATSEGPGLAGGRWFF
.	TRBV10-1	TRBJ1-2	.	TGCGCCAGCAGGAGCCGGGACACCTCACCAACCAACTATGGCTACACCTTC	CASRSRDTSPTNYGYTF
.	TRBV2	TRBJ2-3	.	TGTGCCAGCAGTGGGGAGGCCCCGGATGTTGGTACGCAGTATTTT	CASSGEAPDVGTQYF
.	TRBV20-1	TRBJ2-5	.	TGCAGTGGGGGGGTTCAAGAGACCCAGTACTTC	CSGGVQETQYF
.	TRBV6-5	TRBJ2-7	.	TGTGCCAGCAGCCTTGGTAGGGGCTACGAGCAGTACTTC	CASSLGRGYEQYF
TRBD2	TRBV11-3	TRBJ2-7	.	TGTGCCAGCAGCGCGGAACGGGGCGGGGGGCGCTACGAGCAGTACTTC	CASSAERGGGRYEQYF
TRBD1	TRBV5-1	TRBJ2-7	.	TGCGCCAGCAGCTTAGGGACAGGGGCCTACGAGCAGTACTTC	CASSLGTGAYEQYF
TRBD1	TRBV25-1	TRBJ2-5	.	TGTGCCAGCAGTGGTACAGGGGGCCCGGAGACCCAGTACTTC	CASSGTGGPETQYF
TRBD1	TRBV11-2	TRBJ2-3	.	TGTGCCAGCAGCTTATCCGCGACAGGGGGCACAGATACGCAGTATTTT	CASSLSATGGTDTQYF
.	TRBV2	TRBJ2-5	.	TGTGCCAGCAGTGATTTGTGGGGGGGCCTGGAGACCCAGTACTTC	CASSDLWGGLETQYF
.	TRBV28	TRBJ1-2	.	TGTGCCAGCAGTGGGCCACATGGGAGCTATGGCTACACCTTC	CASSGPHGSYGYTF
TRBD1	TRBV14	TRBJ1-2	.	TGTGCCAGCAGCCGAGGGGACAGGCCAATATATGGCTACACCTTC	CASSRGDRPIYGYTF
.	TRBV6-1	TRBJ2-1	.	TGTGCCAGCAGTGGCCACCTGGAGGGCAGGTACAATGAGCAGTTCTTC	CASSGHLEGRYNEQFF
.	TRBV9	TRBJ1-1	.	TGTGCCAGCAGCGCCTTCGTGGGAGTGAACACTGAAGCTTTCTTT	CASSAFVGVNTEAFF
.	TRBV6-5	TRBJ1-6	.	TGTGCCAGCAGTTACTCGGACTCGCATTCACCCCTCCACTTT	CASSYSDSHSPLHF
.	TRBV19	TRBJ1-3	.	TGTGCCAGTAGTCCACAGGAAGCTGGAAACACCATATATTTT	CASSPQEAGNTIYF